The rows below give T cell receptor beta chains drawn from one sample of a study of blood T cell repertoires in COVID-19. This table comes from immunoSEQ multiplex PCR, and its TCRdb copy is limited to in-frame clones, with some not included. Of about 250,000 clones listed, roughly 83% are singletons. Sequencing input: peripheral blood. The receptors stem from a woman aged 80 or over with COVID-19, enrolled during active disease. CDR3s include the opening cysteine and the closing phenylalanine or tryptophan. The D gene is left open where the match is weak. The size field is filled for only some rows; it gives once, few, many or a size class.

d_call j_call clone_size v_call cdr3_nt cdr3_aa
NA TRBJ2-1 once TRBV11-3 TGTGCCAGCAGCTTAGATGACAGACCCTACAATGAGCAGTTCTTC CASSLDDRPYNEQFF
NA TRBJ1-5 NA TRBV7-2 TGTGCCAGCAGCTTACGGACAGTTAATAGCAATCAGCCCCAGCATTTT CASSLRTVNSNQPQHF
NA TRBJ1-1 NA TRBV7-9 TGTGCCAGCAGCTTTCGGACAGTTAGCGAAGCTTTCTTT CASSFRTVSEAFF
TRBD1 TRBJ1-1 NA TRBV19 TGTGCCAGTAGCTCCAGGGGGCGTGGGAACACTGAAGCTTTCTTT CASSSRGRGNTEAFF
NA TRBJ1-2 NA TRBV6-6 TGTGCCAGCAACCGAGACGGGTACTATGGCTACACCTTC CASNRDGYYGYTF
TRBD2 TRBJ2-5 once TRBV10-3 TGTGCCACCGCCATGAGCGGGGGAAAAGAGACCCAGTACTTC CATAMSGGKETQYF
TRBD1 TRBJ1-5 NA TRBV3-1/TRBV3-2 TGTGCCAGCATAACTCCGGGACAGGGGTTTGCTTGCAGCAATCAGCCCCAGCATTTT CASITPGQGFACSNQPQHF
TRBD1 TRBJ2-2 once TRBV6-2/TRBV6-3 TGTGCCAGCAGTTGGGGACAGGGGACCGGGGAGCTGTTTTTT CASSWGQGTGELFF
NA TRBJ2-1 NA TRBV28 TGTGCCAGCAGTTCCGGACCGGTCCCTCGCCGGACACAGTATGAGCAGTTCTTC CASSSGPVPRRTQYEQFF
TRBD1 TRBJ1-2 NA TRBV18 TGTGCCAGCTCACCACCGACAGGGAATGGCTACACCTTC CASSPPTGNGYTF
NA TRBJ1-1 NA TRBV18 TGTGCCAGCTCACTGGGAGGGGAAAACACTGAAGCTTTCTTT CASSLGGENTEAFF
NA TRBJ2-5 NA TRBV5-1 TGCGCCAGCAGCACCGCCCCGGGAGCGGGAGAGACCCAGTACTTC CASSTAPGAGETQYF
NA TRBJ1-2 NA TRBV27 TGTGCCAGCAGTTTACAGGGATCGTCTTCTGGCTACACCTTC CASSLQGSSSGYTF
TRBD1 TRBJ2-1 once TRBV24-1 TGTGCCACCAGGGGACAGGGGAATGAGCAGTTCTTC CATRGQGNEQFF
TRBD1 TRBJ1-5 NA TRBV12-3/TRBV12-4 TGTGCCAGCAGTTTCCAGGGGGGTCAGCCCCAGCATTTT CASSFQGGQPQHF
NA TRBJ1-5 NA TRBV4-2 TGTGCCAGCAGCCCCGCCGAGGCGGCGGATCAGCCCCAGCATTTT CASSPAEAADQPQHF
NA TRBJ2-1 few TRBV9 TGTGCCAGCAGCGCAGGGGGGAATGAGCAGTTCTTC CASSAGGNEQFF
NA TRBJ1-1 NA TRBV7-9 TGTGCCAGCAGCGAGGGATGGGGAGAAGCTTTCTTT CASSEGWGEAFF
TRBD1 TRBJ1-3 NA TRBV11-2 TGTGCCAGCAGCTTTAGACAGGGGGGAAACACCATATATTTT CASSFRQGGNTIYF
TRBD2 TRBJ2-7 NA TRBV5-1 TGCGCCAGCAGCCGACTAGCGGATTCCTACGAGCAGTACTTC CASSRLADSYEQYF